A selection of T cell receptor beta chains follows, all from one sample in a study of identical twins. TCRdb used MiXCR to reprocess the 5' RACE reads, holding one entry per CDR3 protein. Of approximately 670,000 distinct CDR3 sequences listed, 5.5% to 7.5% are singletons. Material for sequencing was naive T cells sorted from blood. Receptors were obtained from a young man in good health. The CDR3 runs from the conserved cysteine through the conserved F or W. A D gene is named only where the DNA matches it firmly. The listing skips clone size in some rows; elsewhere it reads once, few, many or a size class.

D gene,J gene,V gene,clone size,CDR3 DNA,CDR3 protein
.,TRBJ2-5,TRBV7-9,many,TGTGCCAGCAGCTTAGCACCCCCCCGGGACAACCAAGAGACCCAGTACTTC,CASSLAPPRDNQETQYF
.,TRBJ2-2,TRBV3-1,.,TGTGCCAGCAGCCGAATATCCAAGGCCAACACCGGGGAGCTGTTTTTT,CASSRISKANTGELFF
.,TRBJ1-1,TRBV3-1,few,TGTGCCAGCAGCCGCTCGGCGGGTGACACTGAAGCTTTCTTT,CASSRSAGDTEAFF
.,TRBJ1-2,TRBV21-1,many,TGTGCCAGGGGAGGGGCTAGCTATGGCTACACCTTC,CARGGASYGYTF
TRBD2,TRBJ2-1,TRBV3-1,.,TGTGCCAGCAGCCAATTGGGGACTAGCGGGAGGACCTCCTACAATGAGCAGTTCTTC,CASSQLGTSGRTSYNEQFF
TRBD2,TRBJ2-7,TRBV20-1,.,TGCAGTGCTAAAGACATAGCGGGAGCGATCGACGAGCAGTACTTC,CSAKDIAGAIDEQYF
TRBD1,TRBJ2-1,TRBV5-1,.,TGCGCCAGCAGCTCCCTTGACAGGGGGATCTCCTACAGCAATGAGCAGTTCTTC,CASSSLDRGISYSNEQFF
.,TRBJ2-1,TRBV5-1,many,TGCGCCAGCAGCCCCCAATACAATGAGCAGTTCTTC,CASSPQYNEQFF
.,TRBJ2-1,TRBV24-1,many,TGTGCCACCAGTGATGCTACCGGGAGTAGGGAGTTCTTC,CATSDATGSREFF
TRBD2,TRBJ2-1,TRBV27,.,TGTGCCAGTAATCCGGGACTAGCGGGAGCCCCCTCCTACAATGAGCAGTTCTTC,CASNPGLAGAPSYNEQFF
TRBD2,TRBJ2-2,TRBV30,.,TGTGCCTGGATGATACGGACTAGCGGTCCCGGAGAGCTGTTTTTT,CAWMIRTSGPGELFF
TRBD2,TRBJ2-2,TRBV6-1,many,TGTGCCAGCATGGGCGGGAGATCCGGGGAGCTGTTTTTT,CASMGGRSGELFF
.,TRBJ1-2,TRBV5-1,.,TGCGCCAGCAGCGATGTTCGGGGTCCGGAGGGCTACACCTTC,CASSDVRGPEGYTF
.,TRBJ2-2,TRBV20-1,many,TGCAGTGCTAGTCCCGGGGGAAACACCGGGGAGCTGTTTTTT,CSASPGGNTGELFF
TRBD2,TRBJ2-3,TRBV7-9,.,TGTGCCAGCAGCTCCCTAGCGGGGGCCACAGATACGCAGTATTTT,CASSSLAGATDTQYF
.,TRBJ1-1,TRBV24-1,few,TGTGCCACCAGTGATGGGATAACACCGGGACAACATATGGGTGAAGCTTTCTTT,CATSDGITPGQHMGEAFF
TRBD2,TRBJ2-3,TRBV10-1,many,TGCGCCAGCAGTGACCGGACTAGCGGGAAGGCGCAGTATTTT,CASSDRTSGKAQYF